The rows below give T cell receptor beta chains drawn from one sample of a study of CD8+CD57+ T cells in acquired aplastic anemia. TCRdb passed the reads through MiXCR, listing each CDR3 protein once. The sample has about 400,000 distinct CDR3 sequences, around 68% seen once. The sample was sorted CD4+, CD8+, or CD8+CD57+ T cells (not recorded which) from PBMCs. The receptor set was obtained from a human donor in good health, serving as a control. The CDR3 runs from the conserved cysteine through the conserved F or W. Each record gives: V gene, D gene, J gene, clone size, CDR3 protein, CDR3 DNA. D genes are given only for firm matches. Size is omitted from some rows. Given values are once, few, many or a class for expanded clones.

TRBV19	NA	TRBJ1-5	NA	CASSMEGGEQPQHF	TGTGCCAGTAGTATGGAAGGCGGTGAGCAGCCCCAGCATTTT
TRBV2	TRBD1	TRBJ1-3	NA	CASSPRPGTDGNTIYF	TGTGCCAGCAGCCCGAGGCCCGGGACAGATGGAAACACCATATATTTT
TRBV20-1	NA	TRBJ2-3	NA	CSAAGSSFRADTQYF	TGCAGTGCTGCCGGGAGCAGCTTCCGAGCAGATACGCAGTATTTT
TRBV20-1	NA	TRBJ1-5	NA	CSAMDGRGNFGNQPQHF	TGCAGTGCTATGGATGGGAGGGGGAATTTCGGCAATCAGCCCCAGCATTTT
TRBV4-1	TRBD1	TRBJ1-5	NA	CASGQDQGDQPQHF	TGCGCCAGCGGCCAAGATCAGGGGGATCAGCCCCAGCATTTT
TRBV19	NA	TRBJ1-4	many	CASSIEASRNEKLFF	TGTGCCAGTAGTATAGAGGCCAGCCGGAATGAAAAACTGTTTTTT
TRBV4-1	TRBD2	TRBJ2-1	NA	CASRGGGTYNEQFF	TGCGCCAGCAGGGGCGGGGGAACCTACAATGAGCAGTTCTTC
TRBV29-1	TRBD2	TRBJ2-5	NA	CSAGLAARETQYF	TGCAGCGCAGGACTAGCGGCTAGAGAGACCCAGTACTTC
TRBV5-1	NA	TRBJ2-7	NA	CASSPRGYEQYF	TGCGCCAGCAGCCCACGGGGATACGAGCAGTACTTC
TRBV6-5	NA	TRBJ2-7	once	CASSYGQPSMRTKQYF	TGTGCCAGCAGTTACGGACAGCCCAGCATGAGAACGAAGCAGTACTTC
TRBV20-1	NA	TRBJ1-3	NA	CSVLRPAGTTIYF	TGCAGTGTTTTAAGACCTGCTGGAACCACCATATATTTT
TRBV5-1	TRBD1	TRBJ1-5	NA	CASSPQGTGNF	TGCGCCAGCAGTCCACAGGGGACCGGGAATTTT
TRBV24-1	TRBD1	TRBJ1-2	NA	CATSSSRGPRGYTF	TGTGCCACCAGTTCCAGTAGGGGGCCTCGGGGCTACACCTTC
TRBV4-1	NA	TRBJ1-5	many	CASSQDGLGQNQPQHF	TGCGCCAGCAGCCAAGATGGGCTAGGACAAAATCAGCCCCAGCATTTT
TRBV6-5	TRBD1	TRBJ1-2	many	CASTYDVQGAGGYTF	TGTGCCAGCACCTACGACGTACAGGGGGCAGGTGGCTACACCTTC
TRBV7-2	NA	TRBJ1-5	NA	CASRYTENQGQQF	TGTGCCAGCAGGTACACCGAAAACCAGGGGCAGCAGTTT
TRBV24-1	NA	TRBJ2-5	NA	CATSDSPQWADEQYF	TGTGCCACCAGTGATTCCCCCCAGTGGGCTGATGAGCAGTACTTC
TRBV10-3	NA	TRBJ2-1	NA	CAISDNSYNDHFF	TGTGCCATCAGTGATAACTCCTACAATGACCACTTCTTC
TRBV25-1	NA	TRBJ2-7	few	CASSYGRVYEQYF	TGTGCCAGCAGCTATGGGCGAGTGTACGAGCAGTACTTC
TRBV15	NA	TRBJ2-1	NA	CATSRLGSNQAQLF	TGTGCCACCAGCAGGCTGGGGAGCAATCAGGCCCAGCTCTTC
TRBV24-1	NA	TRBJ1-2	NA	CATSDRHCGYTFGF	TGTGCCACCAGTGATCGGCACTGTGGCTATACCTTCGGTTTC
TRBV7-9	NA	TRBJ2-3	NA	CASTGRIPSTSGQF	NA
TRBV30	NA	TRBJ2-1	NA	CAWSTGKGSYNEQFF	TGTGCCTGGAGTACTGGGAAAGGAAGCTACAATGAGCAGTTCTTC
TRBV5-1	NA	TRBJ1-1	NA	CASLDTVSTEAFF	TGCGCCAGCTTGGACACCGTAAGCACTGAAGCTTTCTTT
TRBV25-1	NA	TRBJ1-2	few	CASSVGVHGYTF	TGTGCCAGCAGTGTAGGGGTTCACGGCTACACCTTC
TRBV9	NA	TRBJ1-1	NA	CASSVRRDTEAFF	TGTGCCAGCAGCGTAAGGAGGGACACTGAAGCTTTCTTT
TRBV18	NA	TRBJ1-1	few	CASSPPTRQEAFF	TGTGCCAGCTCACCACCGACCCGACAAGAAGCTTTCTTT
TRBV19	NA	TRBJ2-3	NA	CASSQSGQGTYTDTQYF	TGTGCCAGTAGTCAATCTGGGCAGGGAACCTACACAGATACGCAGTATTTT
TRBV12-3/TRBV12-4	NA	TRBJ1-2	many	CASSLGPAGEGHGYTF	TGTGCCAGCAGTTTAGGGCCGGCAGGGGAGGGACATGGCTACACCTTC
TRBV5-4	NA	TRBJ2-3	NA	CATSLVRTGQGDTQYF	TGTGCCACCAGCTTGGTCAGGACTGGGCAGGGAGATACGCAGTATTTT
TRBV14	NA	TRBJ1-2	NA	CASSPVGDPGTRDTF	TGTGCCAGCAGCCCAGTAGGAGATCCCGGGACAAGAGACACCTTC
TRBV7-2	TRBD1	TRBJ2-1	NA	CASSVRPGTGTGNEQFF	TGTGCCAGCAGCGTCCGACCCGGGACAGGTACAGGTAATGAGCAGTTCTTC
TRBV6-5	TRBD2	TRBJ2-7	NA	CASRLAGSGEQYF	TGTGCCAGCCGACTAGCGGGTTCCGGCGAGCAGTACTTC
TRBV12-3/TRBV12-4	NA	TRBJ1-1	NA	CASTAGRKEAFF	TGTGCCAGCACCGCAGGCAGAAAAGAAGCTTTCTTT
TRBV12-5	NA	TRBJ2-1	NA	CASSHPNTYNEQFF	TGTGCCAGCAGTCACCCGAACACCTACAATGAGCAGTTCTTC
TRBV5-1	NA	TRBJ1-3	many	CASSNLGGNTIYF	TGCGCCAGCAGCAACCTAGGAGGAAACACCATATATTTT
TRBV6-1	NA	TRBJ2-7	NA	CASSEAQVNSYEQYF	TGTGCCAGCAGTGAAGCGCAGGTCAACTCCTATGAGCAGTACTTC
TRBV7-2	NA	TRBJ1-1	NA	CASSLAFAGWNEAFF	TGCGCCAGCAGCTTGGCATTTGCGGGGTGGAATGAAGCTTTCTTT
TRBV29-1	TRBD1	TRBJ1-1	once	CSVSQGASEAIF	TGCAGCGTTAGTCAGGGGGCCTCTGAAGCCATCTTT
TRBV5-4	NA	TRBJ1-4	NA	CASSHREREEKLFF	TGTGCCAGCAGCCACCGGGAGAGGGAGGAAAAACTGTTTTTT
TRBV5-5	NA	TRBJ1-6	NA	CASSEWVGNSPLHF	TGTGCCAGCAGCGAATGGGTGGGGAATTCACCCCTCCACTTT
TRBV15	NA	TRBJ2-7	many	CATSRGRGISYEQYF	TGTGCCACCAGCAGGGGCAGGGGTATTAGCTACGAGCAGTACTTC
TRBV19	NA	TRBJ1-1	NA	CASSSDRFSTEAFF	TGTGCCAGTAGTTCTGACAGGTTCTCCACTGAAGCTTTCTTT